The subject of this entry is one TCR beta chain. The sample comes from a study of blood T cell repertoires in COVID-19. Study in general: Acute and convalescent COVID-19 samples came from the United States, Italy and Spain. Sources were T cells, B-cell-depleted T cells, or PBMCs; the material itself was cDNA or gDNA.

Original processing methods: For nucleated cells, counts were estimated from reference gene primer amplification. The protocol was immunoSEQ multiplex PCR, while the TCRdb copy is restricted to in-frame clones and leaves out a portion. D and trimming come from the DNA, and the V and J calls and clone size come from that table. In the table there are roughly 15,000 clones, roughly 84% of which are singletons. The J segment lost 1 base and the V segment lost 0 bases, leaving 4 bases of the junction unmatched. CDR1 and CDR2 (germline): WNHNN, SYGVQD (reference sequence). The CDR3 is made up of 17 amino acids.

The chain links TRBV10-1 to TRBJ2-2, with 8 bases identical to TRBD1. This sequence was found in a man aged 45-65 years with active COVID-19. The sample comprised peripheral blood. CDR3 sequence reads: CASSESWDRKNTGELFF. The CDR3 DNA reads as TGCGCCAGCAGTGAGTCCTGGGACAGGAAGAACACCGGGGAGCTGTTTTTT.